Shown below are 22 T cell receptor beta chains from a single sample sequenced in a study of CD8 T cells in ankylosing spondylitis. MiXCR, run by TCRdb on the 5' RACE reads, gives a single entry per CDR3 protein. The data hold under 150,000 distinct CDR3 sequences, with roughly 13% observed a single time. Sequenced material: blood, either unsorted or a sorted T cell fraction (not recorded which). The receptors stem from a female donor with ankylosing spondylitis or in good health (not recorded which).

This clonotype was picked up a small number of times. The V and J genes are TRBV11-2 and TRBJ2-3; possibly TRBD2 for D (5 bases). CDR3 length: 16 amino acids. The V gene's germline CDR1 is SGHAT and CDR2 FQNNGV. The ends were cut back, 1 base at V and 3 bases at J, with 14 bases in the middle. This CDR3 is CASSLGLASFTDTQYF. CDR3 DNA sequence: TGTGCCAGCAGCTTAGGTCTAGCTTCTTTTACAGATACGCAGTATTTT.

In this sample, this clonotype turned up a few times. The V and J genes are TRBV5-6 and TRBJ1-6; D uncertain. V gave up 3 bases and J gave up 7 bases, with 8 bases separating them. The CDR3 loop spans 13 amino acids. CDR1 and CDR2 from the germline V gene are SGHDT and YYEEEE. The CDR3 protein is CASSYGQNSPLHF. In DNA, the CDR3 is TGTGCCAGCAGCTACGGCCAAAATTCACCCCTCCACTTT.

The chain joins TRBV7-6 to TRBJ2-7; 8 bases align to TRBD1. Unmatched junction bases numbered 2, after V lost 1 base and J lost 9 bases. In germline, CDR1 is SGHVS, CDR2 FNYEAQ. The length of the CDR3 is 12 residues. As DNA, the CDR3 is TGTGCCAGCAGCTTAGGACAGGGGCCGCAGTACTTC. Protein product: CASSLGQGPQYF.

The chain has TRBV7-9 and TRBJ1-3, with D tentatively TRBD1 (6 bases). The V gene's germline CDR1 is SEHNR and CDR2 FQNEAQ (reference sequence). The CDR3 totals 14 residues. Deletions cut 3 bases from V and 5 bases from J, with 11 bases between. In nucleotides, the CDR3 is TGTGCCAGCAGCTTTAACAGGGAACGAAACACCATATATTTT. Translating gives CASSFNRERNTIYF. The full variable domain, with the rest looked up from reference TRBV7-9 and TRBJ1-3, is DTGVSQNPRHKITKRGQNVTFRCDPISEHNRLYWYRQTLGQGPEFLTYFQNEAQLEKSRLLSDRFSAERPKGSFSTLEIQRTEQGDSAMYLCASSFNRERNTIYFGEGSWLTVV.

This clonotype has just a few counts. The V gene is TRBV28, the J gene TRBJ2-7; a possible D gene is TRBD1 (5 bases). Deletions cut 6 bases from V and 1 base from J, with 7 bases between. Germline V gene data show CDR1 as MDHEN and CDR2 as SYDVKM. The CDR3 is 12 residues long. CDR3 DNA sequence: TGTGCCAGCAGCAGGGTTTCCTACGAGCAGTACTTC. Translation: CASSRVSYEQYF. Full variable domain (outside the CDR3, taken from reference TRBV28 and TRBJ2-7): DVKVTQSSRYLVKRTGEKVFLECVQDMDHENMFWYRQDPGLGLRLIYFSYDVKMKEKGDIPEGYSVSREKKERFSLILESASTNQTSMYLCASSRVSYEQYFGPGTRLTVT.

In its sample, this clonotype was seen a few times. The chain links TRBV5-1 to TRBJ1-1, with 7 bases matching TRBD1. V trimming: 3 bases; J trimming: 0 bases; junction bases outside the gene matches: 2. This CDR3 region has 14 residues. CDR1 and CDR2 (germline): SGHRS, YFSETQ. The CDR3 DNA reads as TGCGCCAGCAGCTATGGACAGGTGAACACTGAAGCTTTCTTT. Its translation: CASSYGQVNTEAFF.

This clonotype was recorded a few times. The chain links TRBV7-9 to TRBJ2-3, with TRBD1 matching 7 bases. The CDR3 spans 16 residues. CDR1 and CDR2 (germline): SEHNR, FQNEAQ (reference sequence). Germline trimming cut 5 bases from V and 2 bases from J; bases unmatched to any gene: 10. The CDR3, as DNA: TGTGCCAGCAGCAGAGGGACAGAAACCCACACAGATACGCAGTATTTT. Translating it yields CASSRGTETHTDTQYF.

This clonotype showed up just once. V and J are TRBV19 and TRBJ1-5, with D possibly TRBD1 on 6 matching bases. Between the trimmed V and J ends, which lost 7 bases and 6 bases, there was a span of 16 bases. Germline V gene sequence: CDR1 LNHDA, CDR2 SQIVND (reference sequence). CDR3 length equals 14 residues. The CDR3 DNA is TGTGCCAGTAATACAGGGATTTTGGGTCAGCCCCAGCATTTT. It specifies CASNTGILGQPQHF. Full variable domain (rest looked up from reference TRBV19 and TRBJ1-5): DGGITQSPKYLFRKEGQNVTLSCEQNLNHDAMYWYRQDPGQGLRLIYYSQIVNDFQKGDIAEGYSVSREKKESFPLTVTSAQKNPTAFYLCASNTGILGQPQHFGDGTRLSIL.

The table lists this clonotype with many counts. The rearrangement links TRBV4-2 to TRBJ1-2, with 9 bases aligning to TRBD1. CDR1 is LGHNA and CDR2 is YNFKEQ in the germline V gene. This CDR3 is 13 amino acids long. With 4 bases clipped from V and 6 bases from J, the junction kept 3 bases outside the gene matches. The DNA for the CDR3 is TGTGCCAGCAGCCTCGGGACAGGGAATGGCTACACCTTC. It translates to CASSLGTGNGYTF.

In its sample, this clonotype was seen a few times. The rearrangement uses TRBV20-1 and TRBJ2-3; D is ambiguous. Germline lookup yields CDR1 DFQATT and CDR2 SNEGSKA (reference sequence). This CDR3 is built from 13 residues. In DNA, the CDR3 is TGCAGAGCGACACTACCTAGCACAGATACGCAGTATTTT. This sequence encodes CRATLPSTDTQYF.

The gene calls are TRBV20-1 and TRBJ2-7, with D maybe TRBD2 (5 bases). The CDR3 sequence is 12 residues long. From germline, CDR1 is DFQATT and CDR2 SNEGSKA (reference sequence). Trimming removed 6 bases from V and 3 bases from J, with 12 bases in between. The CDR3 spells CSAGWGDYEQYF. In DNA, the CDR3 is TGCAGTGCGGGGTGGGGAGACTACGAGCAGTACTTC.

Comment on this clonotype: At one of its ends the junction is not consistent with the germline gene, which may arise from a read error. The CDR3 bases are TGCTGTGCTCGTTCCGTTTCGAACGCGGGGGCCTACAATGAGCAGTTCTTC. Residues: CCARSVSNAGAYNEQFF. The genes are TRBV20-1 and TRBJ2-1; 7 nucleotides line up with TRBD2. CDR3 size: 17 residues. CDR1 and CDR2 (germline): DFQATT, SNEGSKA (reference sequence).

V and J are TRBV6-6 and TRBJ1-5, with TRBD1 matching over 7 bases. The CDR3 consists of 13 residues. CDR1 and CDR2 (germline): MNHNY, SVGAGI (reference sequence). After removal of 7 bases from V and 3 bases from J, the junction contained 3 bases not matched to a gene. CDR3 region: CASTDRFNQPQHF. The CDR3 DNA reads TGTGCCAGCACGGACAGGTTCAATCAGCCCCAGCATTTT.

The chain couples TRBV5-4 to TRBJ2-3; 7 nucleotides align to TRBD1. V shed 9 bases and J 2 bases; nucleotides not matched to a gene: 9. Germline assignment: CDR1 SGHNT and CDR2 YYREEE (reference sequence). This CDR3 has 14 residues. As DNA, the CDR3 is TGTGCCACCCTTCCGGGACAGCACACAGATACGCAGTATTTT. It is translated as CATLPGQHTDTQYF.

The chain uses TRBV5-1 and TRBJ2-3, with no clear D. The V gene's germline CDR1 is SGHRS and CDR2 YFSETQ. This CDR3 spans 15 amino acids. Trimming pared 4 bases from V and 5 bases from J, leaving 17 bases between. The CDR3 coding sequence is TGCGCCAGCAGCCTTACAGACCCAAAAGGAGATACGCAGTATTTT. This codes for CASSLTDPKGDTQYF.

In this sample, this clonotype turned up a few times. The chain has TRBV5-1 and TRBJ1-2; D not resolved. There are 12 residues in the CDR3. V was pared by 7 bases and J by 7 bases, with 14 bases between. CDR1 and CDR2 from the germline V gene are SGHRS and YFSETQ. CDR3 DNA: TGCGCCAGCGGCTCCGAACCGGCTGGCTACACCTTC. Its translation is CASGSEPAGYTF.

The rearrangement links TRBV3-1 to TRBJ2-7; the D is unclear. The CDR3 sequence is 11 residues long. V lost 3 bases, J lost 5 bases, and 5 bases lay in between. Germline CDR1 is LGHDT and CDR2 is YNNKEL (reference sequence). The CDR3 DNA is TGTGCCAGCAGCCAGGGTAACGAGCAGTACTTC. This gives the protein CASSQGNEQYF.

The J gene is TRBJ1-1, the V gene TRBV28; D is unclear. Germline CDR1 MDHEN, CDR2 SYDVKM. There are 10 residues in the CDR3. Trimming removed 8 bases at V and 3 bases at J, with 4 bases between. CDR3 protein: CASWDTEAFF. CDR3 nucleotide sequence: TGTGCCAGCTGGGACACTGAAGCTTTCTTT.

In nucleotides, the CDR3 is TGCGCCAGCAGCCAAGAGTCTCTGGGGAACACCGGGGAGCTGTTTTTT. Encoded protein: CASSQESLGNTGELFF. This chain connects TRBV4-1 to TRBJ2-2; D unclear. The CDR3 extends over 16 amino acids. From germline, CDR1 is MGHRA and CDR2 YSYEKL. Trimming took 0 bases from V and 1 from J, leaving 9 bases between them.

The chain's CDR3 is CASSPETGGLETQYF. CDR3 coding DNA: TGTGCCAGCAGCCCAGAGACAGGGGGCTTAGAGACCCAGTACTTC. The chain carries TRBV4-2 and TRBJ2-5; 10 bases match TRBD1. This CDR3 has 15 amino acids. The V segment lost 4 bases and the J segment 4 bases; nucleotides outside the gene matches: 6. Germline V CDR1 and CDR2: LGHNA, YNFKEQ.

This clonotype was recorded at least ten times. The CDR3 DNA reads TGTGCCAGTAGTATAGTTCGATCCGGAGGTGAAAAACTGTTTTTT. It codes for CASSIVRSGGEKLFF. The rearrangement uses TRBV19 and TRBJ1-4; D call uncertain. The germline V and J ends were trimmed by 1 base and 7 bases, with 13 bases remaining between them. This CDR3 has 15 amino acids. Germline CDR1 is LNHDA and CDR2 is SQIVND (reference sequence).

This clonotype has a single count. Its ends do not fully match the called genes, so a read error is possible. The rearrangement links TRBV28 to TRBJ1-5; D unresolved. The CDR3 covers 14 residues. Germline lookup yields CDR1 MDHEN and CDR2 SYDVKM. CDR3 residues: CAGSLSGLNQPQHF. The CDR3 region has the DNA TGTGCCGGCAGTTTATCAGGCCTCAATCAGCCCCAGCATTTT.